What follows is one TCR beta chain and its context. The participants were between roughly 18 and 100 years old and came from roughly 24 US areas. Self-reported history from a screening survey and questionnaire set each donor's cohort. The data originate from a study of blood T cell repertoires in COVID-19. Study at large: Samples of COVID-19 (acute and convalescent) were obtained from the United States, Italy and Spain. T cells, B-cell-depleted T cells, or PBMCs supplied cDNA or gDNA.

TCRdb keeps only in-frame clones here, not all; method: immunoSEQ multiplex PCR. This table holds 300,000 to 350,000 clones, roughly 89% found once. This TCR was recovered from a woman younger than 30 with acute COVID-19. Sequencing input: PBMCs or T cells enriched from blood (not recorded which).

The DNA for the CDR3 is TGTGCCAGCTCATCTAGCGGGAGCGCAGATACGCAGTATTTT. It specifies CASSSSGSADTQYF. The V gene is TRBV18, the J gene TRBJ2-3; 10 nucleotides match TRBD2. The CDR3 has 14 residues. CDR1 is KGHSH and CDR2 is LQKENI in the germline V gene. The J segment lost 4 bases and the V segment lost 5 bases, leaving 3 bases of the junction unmatched.